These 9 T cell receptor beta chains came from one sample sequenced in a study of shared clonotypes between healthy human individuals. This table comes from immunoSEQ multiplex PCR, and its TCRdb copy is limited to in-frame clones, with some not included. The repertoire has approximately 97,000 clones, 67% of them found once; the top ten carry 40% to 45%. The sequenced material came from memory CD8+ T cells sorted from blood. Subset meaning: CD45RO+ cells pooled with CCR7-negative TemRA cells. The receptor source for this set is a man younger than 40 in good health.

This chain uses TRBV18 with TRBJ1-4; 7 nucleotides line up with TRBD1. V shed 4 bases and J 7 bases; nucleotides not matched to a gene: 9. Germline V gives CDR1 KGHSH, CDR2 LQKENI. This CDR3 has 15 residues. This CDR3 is CASSLSGTDGEKLFF. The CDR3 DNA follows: TGTGCCAGCTCACTCTCCGGGACAGACGGTGAAAAACTGTTTTTT.

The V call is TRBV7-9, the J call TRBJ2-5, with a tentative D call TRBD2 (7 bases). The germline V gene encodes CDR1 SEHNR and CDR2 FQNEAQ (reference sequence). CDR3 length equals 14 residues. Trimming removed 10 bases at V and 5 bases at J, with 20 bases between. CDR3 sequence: CATLPGGARETQYF. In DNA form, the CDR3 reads TGTGCCACCCTCCCTGGGGGGGCGCGGGAGACCCAGTACTTC. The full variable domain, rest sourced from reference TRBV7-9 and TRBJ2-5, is DTGVSQNPRHKITKRGQNVTFRCDPISEHNRLYWYRQTLGQGPEFLTYFQNEAQLEKSRLLSDRFSAERPKGSFSTLEIQRTEQGDSAMYLCATLPGGARETQYFGPGTRLLVL.

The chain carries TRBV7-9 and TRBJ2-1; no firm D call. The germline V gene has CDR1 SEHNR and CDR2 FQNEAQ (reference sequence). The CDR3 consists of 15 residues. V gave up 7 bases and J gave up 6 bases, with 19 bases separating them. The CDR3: CASTPPAGSPNEQFF. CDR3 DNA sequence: TGTGCCAGCACACCCCCGGCAGGTTCACCCAATGAGCAGTTCTTC.

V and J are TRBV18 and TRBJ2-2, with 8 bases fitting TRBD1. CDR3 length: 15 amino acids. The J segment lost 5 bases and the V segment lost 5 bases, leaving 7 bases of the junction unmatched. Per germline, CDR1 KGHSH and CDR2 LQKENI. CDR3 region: CASSTGQGRTGELFF. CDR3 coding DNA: TGTGCCAGCTCAACAGGACAGGGACGAACCGGGGAGCTGTTTTTT.

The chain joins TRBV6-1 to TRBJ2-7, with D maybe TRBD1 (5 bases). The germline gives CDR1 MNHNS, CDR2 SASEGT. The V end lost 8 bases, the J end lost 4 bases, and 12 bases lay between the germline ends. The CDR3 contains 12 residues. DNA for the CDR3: TGTGCCAGCGGACAATTGACTTACGAGCAGTACTTC. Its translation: CASGQLTYEQYF.

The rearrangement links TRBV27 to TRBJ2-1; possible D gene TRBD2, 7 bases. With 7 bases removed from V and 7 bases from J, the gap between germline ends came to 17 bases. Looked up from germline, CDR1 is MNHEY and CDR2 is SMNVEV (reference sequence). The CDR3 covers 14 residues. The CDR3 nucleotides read TGTGCCAGCACCGTAGGGGGAGCGGGAAATGAGCAGTTCTTC. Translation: CASTVGGAGNEQFF.

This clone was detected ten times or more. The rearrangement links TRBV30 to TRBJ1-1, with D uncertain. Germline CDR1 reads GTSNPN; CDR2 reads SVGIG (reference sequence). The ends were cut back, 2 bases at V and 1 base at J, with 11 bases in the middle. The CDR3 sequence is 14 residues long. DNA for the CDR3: TGTGCCTGGAGTCCCGACCCTACGAACACTGAAGCTTTCTTT. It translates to CAWSPDPTNTEAFF.

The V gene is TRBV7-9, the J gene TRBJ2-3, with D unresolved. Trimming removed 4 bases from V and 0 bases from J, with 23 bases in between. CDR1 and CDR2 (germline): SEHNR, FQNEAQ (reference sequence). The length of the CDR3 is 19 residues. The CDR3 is CASSSQPGSKISSTDTQYF. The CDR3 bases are TGTGCCAGCAGCTCACAGCCTGGCAGCAAAATTTCTAGCACAGATACGCAGTATTTT.

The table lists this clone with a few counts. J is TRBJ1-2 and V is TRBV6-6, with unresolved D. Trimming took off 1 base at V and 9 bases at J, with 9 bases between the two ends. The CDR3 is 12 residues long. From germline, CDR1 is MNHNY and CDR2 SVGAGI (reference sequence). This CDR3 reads CASSYLTRSYTF. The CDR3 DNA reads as TGTGCCAGCAGTTACTTAACAAGGAGCTACACCTTC.